Listed below are T cell receptor beta chains from one sample, sequenced in a study of CD8+ T cells in alopecia areata. Clones were sequenced by immunoSEQ multiplex PCR, and TCRdb holds only the in-frame ones, with some missing. Of fewer than 250,000 clones detected, approximately 67% appear once; the ten largest clones hold approximately 1.3%. The sample in question was CD4+ T cells sorted from blood, obtained around week 49, from a patient treated with tofacitinib. Source of these receptors: a human donor with alopecia areata. Both conserved end residues are part of each CDR3. A D gene is named only where the DNA matches it firmly. The size field is filled for only some rows; it gives once, few, many or a size class.

cdr3_length j_call v_call d_call clone_size cdr3_nt cdr3_aa
14 TRBJ1-5 TRBV7-2 - - TGTGCCAGCAGTCCTGACCCCAATCGGGAGCCCCAGCATTTT CASSPDPNREPQHF
15 TRBJ1-5 TRBV2 - - TGTGCCAGCAGTGAACGGGGCGTATACAATCAGCCCCAGCATTTT CASSERGVYNQPQHF
15 TRBJ2-1 TRBV6-1 TRBD1 once TGTGCCAGCAGGAGACAGGGGGCCATTCCCAATGAGCAGTTCTTC CASRRQGAIPNEQFF
15 TRBJ2-4 TRBV7-2 - - TGTGCCAGCAGCTTAGAGGGGCACACCACGAAATTTCAGTACTTC CASSLEGHTTKFQYF
15 TRBJ2-7 TRBV5-1 - - TGCGCCAGCAGAGACCCGGGACGGACATCCTACGAGCAGTACTTC CASRDPGRTSYEQYF
15 TRBJ1-1 TRBV9 - - TGTGCCAGCACCCTCGGTCCAGGTAGGGAACCCAAAGCTTTCTTT CASTLGPGREPKAFF
14 TRBJ2-7 TRBV14 - - TGTGCCAGCAGCCAAGATTTAGATAACTACGAGCAGTACTTC CASSQDLDNYEQYF
12 TRBJ2-7 TRBV29-1 - - TGCAGCGTTGGGCAGGGGACCTACGAGCAGTACTTC CSVGQGTYEQYF
14 TRBJ2-5 TRBV2 TRBD2 once TGTGCCAGCCATTTGAGACTAGCAGGAGAGACCCAGTACTTC CASHLRLAGETQYF
11 TRBJ2-1 TRBV6-5 - - TGTGCCACTAGGATTTCGTATGAGCAGTTCTTC CATRISYEQFF
13 TRBJ1-1 TRBV29-1 - - TGCAGCGTCACCACCGGGGTGAACACTGAAGCTTTCTTT CSVTTGVNTEAFF
13 TRBJ2-7 TRBV5-1 - once TGCGCCAGCAGCTTGGTGGCGGACCGGGAGCAGTACTTC CASSLVADREQYF
15 TRBJ2-5 TRBV7-6 TRBD1 - TGTGCCAGCAGCTTTGGACAGGGTGGACAAGAGACCCAGTACTTC CASSFGQGGQETQYF
11 TRBJ1-2 TRBV29-1 - - TGCAGCGTGGCGGGCTCGTATGGCTACACCTTC CSVAGSYGYTF
14 TRBJ1-6 TRBV9 TRBD1 - TGTGCCAGCAGCGGGGACAGGGGAGGCTCACCCCTCCACTTT CASSGDRGGSPLHF
12 TRBJ2-7 TRBV19 - - TGTGCCACTAGCCGGGGTGGCTACGAGCAGTACTTC CATSRGGYEQYF
13 TRBJ1-6 TRBV4-3 - - TGCGCCAGCAGCCGCGGGACATTATCACCCCTCCACTTT CASSRGTLSPLHF
13 TRBJ1-2 TRBV7-9 - - TGTGCCAGCAGCTTGGGTGCTAACTATGGCTACACCTTC CASSLGANYGYTF
16 TRBJ2-6 TRBV7-2 - - TGTGCCAGCAGCTTAGTCCCTCTCTCTGGGGCCAACGTCCTGACTTTC CASSLVPLSGANVLTF
17 TRBJ1-5 TRBV7-6 - - TGTGCCAGCAGCTTAGCGGGGGGAGGGGAGGACAATCAGCCCCAGCATTTT CASSLAGGGEDNQPQHF
14 TRBJ2-3 TRBV29-1 TRBD1 - TGCAGCGTTCGATTAACAGGGGGCACAGATACGCAGTATTTT CSVRLTGGTDTQYF
15 TRBJ1-5 TRBV5-6 - - TGTGCCAGCAGCTTGAAGGGGTTCGGCAATCAGCCCCAGCATTTT CASSLKGFGNQPQHF
13 TRBJ1-6 TRBV30 - - TGTGCCTGGAGGAACAGGGACGATTCACCCCTCCACTTT CAWRNRDDSPLHF
15 TRBJ2-3 TRBV7-9 TRBD2 - TGTGCCAGCAGCTTAGATCCGGGGGGGAAAGATACGCAGTATTTT CASSLDPGGKDTQYF
12 TRBJ2-7 TRBV15 - - TGTGCCACCAGGCAGGTCGTCGGGGAGCAGTACTTC CATRQVVGEQYF
13 TRBJ1-1 TRBV30 - - TGTGCCTGGAGTGTAAATGGGGGCACTGAAGCTTTCTTT CAWSVNGGTEAFF
13 TRBJ1-5 TRBV30 - - TGTGCCTGGAGTGGCCAGGGAAGGCAGCCCCAGCATTTT CAWSGQGRQPQHF
14 TRBJ1-2 TRBV29-1 - - TGCAGCGTTCAAGAGCGCAGGGGTGACTATGGCTACACCTTC CSVQERRGDYGYTF
15 TRBJ2-1 TRBV5-4 - - TGTGCCAGCAGCTTGGTATCCAGGGCAACAAATGAGCAGTTCTTC CASSLVSRATNEQFF
14 TRBJ2-7 TRBV15 - - TGTGCCACCAGCGGGACCGGGACGGCGTACGAGCAGTACTTC CATSGTGTAYEQYF
14 TRBJ1-4 TRBV19 TRBD1 - TGTGCCAGTAGGAGGACAGGGCCCTATGAAAAACTGTTTTTT CASRRTGPYEKLFF
14 TRBJ2-5 TRBV18 - - TGTGCCAGCTCACCATACCGGGGGGCCGAGACCCAGTACTTC CASSPYRGAETQYF
14 TRBJ1-1 TRBV5-1 - once TGCGCCAGCAGCTTCGCAGGACTGAACACTGAAGCTTTCTTT CASSFAGLNTEAFF
14 TRBJ1-2 TRBV5-1 - - TGCGCCAGCAGTTTTGACAGGCCGCCTCTCGGCTACACCTTC CASSFDRPPLGYTF
13 TRBJ1-2 TRBV2 - - TGTGCCAGCAGTGAAACTCGTCCCAGAGGCTACACCTTC CASSETRPRGYTF
16 TRBJ2-1 TRBV5-1 - - TGCGCCAGCAGCTGGGAGTTACAGGCGTCTTACAATGAGCAGTTCTTC CASSWELQASYNEQFF
16 TRBJ1-6 TRBV7-8 - - TGTGCCAGCAGCTCCCCCGGCAGGGGATCATGGTCACCCCTCCACTTT CASSSPGRGSWSPLHF
14 TRBJ2-3 TRBV5-4 - - TGTGCCAGCAGCTTGGCCCAGGGCACAGATACGCAGTATTTT CASSLAQGTDTQYF
13 TRBJ1-5 TRBV7-6 - - TGTGCCAGCAGCCTGTGGGAGGATCAGCCCCAGCATTTT CASSLWEDQPQHF
15 TRBJ2-2 TRBV5-1 TRBD1 - TGCGCCAGCAGCTCAAGGACAGGGGCCACCGGGGAGCTGTTTTTT CASSSRTGATGELFF
18 TRBJ2-1 TRBV7-2 TRBD1 few TGTGCCAGCAGCTTCGGGATCCGACAGGGACCCTCCTACAATGAGCAGTTCTTC CASSFGIRQGPSYNEQFF
13 TRBJ2-1 TRBV29-1 - - TGCAGCGTTGGGCAAAGAGCGAACAATGAGCAGTTCTTC CSVGQRANNEQFF
15 TRBJ2-3 TRBV4-3 - - TGCGCCAGCAGCCAAGGAATAGGGTTGACAGATACGCAGTATTTT CASSQGIGLTDTQYF
18 TRBJ1-6 TRBV4-3 - - TGCGCCAGCAGCCAAGATCTGGGGGGCAGCTCCTATAATTCACCCCTCCACTTT CASSQDLGGSSYNSPLHF
12 TRBJ2-7 TRBV30 TRBD1 - TGTGCCTGCGGGGACAGGAGCCACGAGCAGTACTTC CACGDRSHEQYF
13 TRBJ2-2 TRBV14 - few TGTGCCAGCAGCCAAGTTCGGTCCGGGGAGCTGTTTTTT CASSQVRSGELFF
14 TRBJ2-3 TRBV7-8 - - TGTGCCAGCAGCCCCACATCCAGGGCAGATACGCAGTATTTT CASSPTSRADTQYF
14 TRBJ2-7 TRBV9 - - TGTGCCAGCAGCGTTACAGGGGGGGCCTACGAGCAGTACTTC CASSVTGGAYEQYF
13 TRBJ1-2 TRBV30 - - TGTGCCTGGAGTGGGCGCAGGTATAATGGCTACACCTTC CAWSGRRYNGYTF